This T cell receptor (beta chain) was identified in a study of T cell repertoires in cytomegalovirus infection. Study information: Newly reported HLA-C-restricted and thoroughly characterized HLA-B-restricted CMV epitopes were employed. Indications of both CMV infection and matching HLA type were provided by public TCR beta signatures. Findings and caveats of the study: People with CMV and the relevant HLA were identified by cumulative public TCR beta family frequency.

TCRdb reprocessed the reads with MiXCR, giving one entry per CDR3 protein. Among over 250,000 distinct CDR3 sequences listed, less than 25% were seen once. V was cut by 6 bases and J by 3 bases, with 16 bases left in between. The CDR3 contains 15 residues. CDR1 and CDR2 (germline): MNHEY, SVGEGT. Note on this clonotype: The target antigen is unknown.

The chain combines TRBV6-2 or TRBV6-3 with TRBJ2-3; D might be TRBD1 or TRBD2, each matching 5 bases. The source of this sequence is a human donor in good health (CMV status not recorded). Some clones in this sample may be carry-over from other donors' samples. The input for sequencing was cultured PBMCs, taken from culture after CMV antigen stimulation. The CDR3 DNA follows: TGTGCCAGCAGCGCCCCGGGGCAGGGTACAGATACGCAGTATTTT. It translates to CASSAPGQGTDTQYF.